This TCR beta chain was profiled in a study of T cell responses to AZD1222 COVID-19 vaccine (dated by TCRdb to about 2021). The study in broad terms: TCR sequencing covered approximately 230 trial participants: 207 given two doses of AZD1222 and 26 given two doses of MenACWY control vaccine. Trial participants were enrolled by age into subgroups of 18-55, 56-69 and 70-plus years, and roughly 150, 30 and 60 TCR-sequenced participants, respectively, were included in these subgroups. Broad study findings and their caveats: Reportedly, almost half of the unique spike-specific TCRs recognized epitopes lying outside the regions that are mutated in the B.1.351 and B.1.1.7 variants. After two AZD1222 doses, both the breadth and the depth of spike-specific TCRs were significantly higher than at day 0 and than in MenACWY recipients. Participants were mostly white British and included more females than males, and it was suggested by the authors that clonal diversity may have been underestimated. Only a handful of AZD1222 recipients were SARS-CoV-2 seropositive at baseline, limiting conclusions about previously exposed vaccinees. The vaccine-associated CD4 TCRs covered the entire spike protein, and the dominant responses fell in regions 160-218 and 743-854. In the small 56-69-year group, the increase in depth fell short of significance, most likely because of low power. Because no samples from the day 14 peak response were available, repertoires could be characterized only after the peak T cell response.

Taken with the paper, the label for time point translates to: about 28 days (+/-7) after the second vaccine dose. Because spike-specific TCR depth and breadth did not differ between the two schedules, AZD1222 recipients who got a second dose at roughly 4 weeks were pooled with those who got a second dose at roughly 12 weeks. Samples from vaccinated people were obtained from the UK trials COV001 and COV002, which included a single-blind randomized controlled phase 2/3 trial of AZD1222 (ChAdOx1 nCoV-19) in healthy adults. Trial participant PBMC samples were collected at day 0 and day 28 after the second dose for TCRbeta chain sequencing. Notes on this clone: The antigen this receptor binds is unknown. No much larger clone is present one base from it, and per-base qualities are unavailable.

CDR1 and CDR2 (MNHEY, SMNVEV) derive from the germline V gene (reference sequence). Reading from cysteine to phenylalanine, the CDR3 counts 13 amino acids. Only the CDR3 region is kept as DNA, spanning 39 bases read in frame from base 1. Trimming removed 3 bases from V and 5 bases from J, leaving 10 bases between the germline ends. The CDR3 regions of human TCRbeta chains were analyzed by immunosequencing. In the paper's pipeline: Repertoire TCRs were matched against a reference library of SARS-CoV-2-specific TCRs generated with the MIRA antigen-specificity platform. Breadth was defined as the fraction of unique TCRs that were SARS-CoV-2-associated. Depth was defined as the fraction of total T cells that were SARS-CoV-2-associated. Using the MIRA data, each spike-specific TCR was assigned both to the spike region to which the TCR was reactive and to a CD4 or CD8 class. Log10-transformed breadth and depth values were compared by one-way ANOVA with Sidak's multiple comparisons tests. TCRdb carries this immuneACCESS record with in-frame sequences only. Its versions omit some clonotypes, under half of them owing to an unresolved V gene in the studies checked, with the rest unexplained. That table gives V, J and clone size, and the DNA gave D and trimming. Counted in this sample were around 160,000 clones; 94% of them appeared once. Over 4.5% of the sample lies in the top ten.

The TCR comes from an adult who received the AZD1222 COVID-19 vaccine. The chain is encoded by TRBV27 joined to TRBJ1-1, with no reliable assignment of the D segment. The source was peripheral blood, collected 28 days after the second AZD1222 dose. The bases are TGTGCCAGCAGTTTCTATGTAGGGACTGAAGCTTTCTTT. Its coded protein is CASSFYVGTEAFF.